Sequencing of this T cell receptor (beta chain) was carried out in a study of T cells after yellow fever vaccination. This CDR3 is built from 15 residues. V was shortened by 1 base and J by 0 bases, with 12 bases between the two germline ends. Germline V gives CDR1 SQVTM, CDR2 ANQGSEA. TCRdb re-called the 5' RACE reads through MiXCR, storing one row per CDR3 protein. The sample includes more than 350,000 distinct CDR3 sequences, under 14% seen only once; the top ten take around 19%. The sequencing used PBMCs, collected on the day of the first yellow fever vaccination. The sequence came from a man younger than 35 who received the YFV17D yellow fever vaccine. The rearrangement joins TRBV29-1 to TRBJ1-2; D ambiguous. CDR3: CSVEVWKPANYGYTF. CDR3 bases: TGCAGCGTTGAAGTCTGGAAACCCGCTAACTATGGCTACACCTTC.